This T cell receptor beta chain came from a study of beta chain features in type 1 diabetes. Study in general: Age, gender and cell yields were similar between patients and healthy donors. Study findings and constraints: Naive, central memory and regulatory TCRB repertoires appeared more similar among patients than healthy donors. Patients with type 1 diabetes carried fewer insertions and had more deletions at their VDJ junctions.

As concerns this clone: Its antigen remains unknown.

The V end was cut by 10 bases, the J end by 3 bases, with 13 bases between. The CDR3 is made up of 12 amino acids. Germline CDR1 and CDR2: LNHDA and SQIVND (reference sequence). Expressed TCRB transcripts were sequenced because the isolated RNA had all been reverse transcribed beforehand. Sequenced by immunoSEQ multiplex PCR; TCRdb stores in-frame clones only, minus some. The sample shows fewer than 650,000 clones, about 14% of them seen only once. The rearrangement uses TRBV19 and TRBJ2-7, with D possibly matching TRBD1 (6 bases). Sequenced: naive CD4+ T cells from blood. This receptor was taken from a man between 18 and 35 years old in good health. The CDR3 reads CATRQGSYEQYF. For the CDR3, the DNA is TGTGCCACCCGCCAGGGGAGCTACGAGCAGTACTTC. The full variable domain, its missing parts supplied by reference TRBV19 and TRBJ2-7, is DGGITQSPKYLFRKEGQNVTLSCEQNLNHDAMYWYRQDPGQGLRLIYYSQIVNDFQKGDIAEGYSVSREKKESFPLTVTSAQKNPTAFYLCATRQGSYEQYFGPGTRLTVT.